This TCR beta chain was found in a study of T cells in Graves' hyperthyroidism and ophthalmopathy. Ophthalmopathy patients had moderate-to-severe active disease, CAS ≥3, NOSPECS ≥4, and disease duration under 3 months. Germline trimming cut 6 bases from V and 6 bases from J; bases unmatched to any gene: 10. This CDR3 spans 14 amino acids. CDR1 and CDR2 from the germline V gene are MNHNS and SASEGT. Authors of the study amplified TCR beta CDR3 regions from RNA transcripts. HTBI primers were used for first-round RT-PCR of the TCR CDR3. TCRdb reprocessed the multiplex PCR reads via MiXCR and lists one record per CDR3 protein. The sample yields about 290,000 distinct CDR3 sequences, roughly a fifth seen once.

This clonotype was obtained from a man aged 50 or older with Graves' ophthalmopathy. The chain recombines TRBV6-1 with TRBJ1-2, with 7 bases that match TRBD1. Material: blood. CDR3 in DNA: TGTGCCAGCAGGAAACCGGGACAGTCTAATGGCTACACCTTC. It translates to CASRKPGQSNGYTF.